Below, 31 T cell receptor beta chains from the same sample are listed, as sequenced in a study of tumor-infiltrating lymphocytes in primary liver carcinoma (dated by TCRdb to the late 2010s). Reads for this sample came from an Illumina HiSeq 2500. TCRbeta-specific cDNA was reverse-transcribed from 500 ng total RNA using a constant-region primer and ProtoScript II reverse transcriptase. Construction of the TCRbeta libraries relied on three nested rounds of multiplex PCR, following a slightly modified ARM-PCR procedure. Each of the first two PCR rounds ran for about 11 cycles using multiplex TRBV1-TRBV30 forward primers together with a Cbeta reverse primer. The raw public data were reprocessed by TCRdb itself: fastp quality trimming at Q25, MiXCR clonotype calling, in-frame beta chains only. Every entry covers one CDR3 protein and lists the most common genes and DNA from its rows. This sample has about 84,000 distinct CDR3 sequences in its table, and around 70% of those were observed once. The top ten constitute 15% to 20% of the sample.

Total RNA and DNA were co-extracted without cell sorting from roughly 20-30 mg of bulk tissue using the AllPrep DNA/RNA mini kit. The specimen sequenced was liver tumor tissue from sampling region 1. The sample's cell subset or site label is to be understood as: tumor region T1, superior pole. These receptors came from a man between 35 and 55 years old with primary liver carcinoma and hepatitis B virus infection.

Concerning this clonotype itself: Just one base apart from a much larger clone, this may be a read error. The V and J genes are TRBV30 and TRBJ2-2, with 14 bases aligning to TRBD2. In germline, CDR1 is GTSNPN, CDR2 SVGIG (reference sequence). V was clipped by 2 bases and J by 6 bases; unmatched bases: 11. The CDR3 runs 18 residues. The CDR3 nucleotides read TGTGCCTGGAGTACCGATCCCGGGACTAGCGGGAGAGCCGGGGAGCTGTTTTTT. Its protein is CAWSTDPGTSGRAGELFF.

With respect to this clonotype: Its ends do not fully match the called genes, so a read error is possible. V gene TRBV11-1 combines with J gene TRBJ2-1; 7 nucleotides align to TRBD2. In germline, CDR1 is SGHAT, CDR2 FQDESV (reference sequence). This CDR3 region has 15 residues. The CDR3 sequence: CASSLPGGGYNEELF. The CDR3 DNA reads TGTGCCAGCAGCCTACCGGGAGGTGGGTACAATGAGGAGTTATTC.

The V gene is TRBV6-5, the J gene TRBJ1-1; D is possibly TRBD1 (5 bases). The CDR3 contains 16 residues. Trimming shortened V by 5 bases and J by 8 bases, and 24 bases separated the two germline ends. Germline V gene lookup returns CDR1 MNHEY and CDR2 SVGAGI. The DNA of the CDR3 is TGTGCCAGCAGTACAGGTTTAGGTAGAATGAACGCCGAAGCTTTCTTT. As protein: CASSTGLGRMNAEAFF.

The chain is built from TRBV15 and TRBJ2-3; 11 positions match TRBD2. Germline V gene data show CDR1 as LNHNV and CDR2 as YYDKDF (reference sequence). The CDR3 totals 17 residues. V lost 0 bases and J lost 3; bases outside the gene matches: 5. The CDR3 coding sequence is TGTGCCACCAGCAGAGATGGGCTAGCGGGAGGAACAGATACGCAGTATTTT. It is translated as CATSRDGLAGGTDTQYF.

A single count supports this clonotype. At one boundary the junction diverges from the germline segment, which might be a read error. The rearrangement uses TRBV11-2 and TRBJ1-6; a possible D gene is TRBD1 (5 bases). The CDR3 has 17 amino acids. The germline gives CDR1 SGHAT, CDR2 FQNNGV. The CDR3 sequence: CASSPTLGVDYNSLLHF. CDR3 sequence (DNA): TGTGCCAGCAGCCCTACCCTAGGGGTCGATTATAATTCACTCCTCCACTTT.

This clonotype was counted once. A junction boundary mismatches the germline segment, possibly from a read error. The chain has TRBV29-1 and TRBJ2-1; 10 bases agree with TRBD1. This CDR3 spans 15 amino acids. Looked up from germline, CDR1 is SQVTM and CDR2 is ANQGSEA. CDR3 in DNA: TGCAGCGTTGAGCGCCGGGACAGGGGCTACATTGAGCAGTTCTTT. Its protein is CSVERRDRGYIEQFF.

With respect to this clonotype: This is likely a read error, given that the CDR3 carries no conserved phenylalanine or tryptophan at its end. The DNA is left out, because the CDR3 cannot be placed on it with certainty; the CDR3 is given as TCRdb lists it. J is TRBJ1-2 and V is TRBV6-6; the table assigns TRBD1, which was not confirmed against the DNA. The CDR3 is 15 residues long, ends included. Germline V gene lookup returns CDR1 MNHNY and CDR2 SVGAGI (reference sequence). The CDR3 protein is CASSRSGAFNYGYTS.

The table lists this clonotype with a count of one. Since the CDR3 does not end with the conserved phenylalanine or tryptophan, this likely comes from a read error. J is TRBJ2-2 and V is TRBV10-1, with D maybe TRBD2 (6 bases). CDR3 size: 13 residues. Germline CDR1 and CDR2: WNHNN and SYGVQD (reference sequence). CDR3 loop: CTSSELAPGELFL. CDR3 bases: TGCACCAGCAGTGAGCTAGCGCCGGGGGAGCTGTTTCTT.

With respect to this clonotype: The junction does not match germline at one end; this may be a read error. The chain joins TRBV7-9 to TRBJ2-1, with 10 bases matching TRBD2. Germline CDR1 is SEHNR and CDR2 is FQNEAQ (reference sequence). CDR3 length equals 20 residues. The CDR3 nucleotides are TGTGCCAGCAGCTTAGCGCCGGGGACTAGCGATAGCAGCTCCAACAATGTGCAGTTCTTC. Translating gives CASSLAPGTSDSSSNNVQFF.

Note on this clonotype: Without the conserved terminal phenylalanine or tryptophan, this CDR3 likely stems from a read error. The genes are TRBV9 and TRBJ2-1, with 9 bases lining up with TRBD2. The CDR3 length is 16 residues. With 4 bases clipped from V and 10 bases from J, the junction kept 15 bases outside the gene matches. CDR1 is SGDLS and CDR2 is YYNGEE in the germline V gene. Written as DNA, the CDR3 is TGTGCCAGCAGCCCAAGGGGGGGGACTAGCAAGAACGAGCAGTTCTTA. Its protein product is CASSPRGGTSKNEQFL.

To note about this clonotype: A much larger clone lies one base from this, so it may be a read error. The chain has TRBV30 and TRBJ2-7; unclear D gene. There are 13 residues in the CDR3. Germline values: CDR1 GTSNPN, CDR2 SVGIG (reference sequence). CDR3 DNA sequence: TGTGCCTGGAGTGGTGAGGTGTACTACCAGCAGTACTTC. Translated: CAWSGEVYYQQYF.

As for this clonotype: The conserved phenylalanine or tryptophan is not found at the CDR3 terminus, so this likely reflects a read error. The V and J genes are TRBV11-2 and TRBJ2-7; D possibly corresponds to TRBD2 (6 bases). Germline V gene lookup returns CDR1 SGHAT and CDR2 FQNNGV. This CDR3 has 15 residues. Trimming pared 9 bases from V and 0 bases from J, leaving 18 bases between. CDR3 DNA: TGTGCCAGAAACTTTCGCGATAGCGGCTCCTACGAGCAGTACCTC. It yields the protein CARNFRDSGSYEQYL.

The chain employs TRBV12-3 or TRBV12-4 and TRBJ2-2; perhaps TRBD2 as D (6 bases). The CDR3 has 13 amino acids. CDR3 residues: CARSLPGAGELFF. The CDR3, as DNA: TGTGCTAGGAGTCTCCCGGGGGCCGGGGAGCTGTTTTTT.

The chain couples TRBV11-1 to TRBJ2-7; D is possibly TRBD1 or TRBD2 (5 bases each). CDR1 is SGHAT and CDR2 is FQDESV in the germline V gene (reference sequence). The CDR3 is 15 residues long. Trimming pared 3 bases from V and 5 bases from J, leaving 17 bases between. CDR3 in DNA: TGTGCCAGCAGCTTTGAGGGACGACCCGTGGACGAGCAGTACTTC. Translation gives CASSFEGRPVDEQYF. Filled out from reference TRBV11-1 and TRBJ2-7, the complete variable domain reads EAEVAQSPRYKITEKSQAVAFWCDPISGHATLYWYRQILGQGPELLVQFQDESVVDDSQLPKDRFSAERLKGVDSTLKIQPAELGDSAMYLCASSFEGRPVDEQYFGPGTRLTVT.

For this clonotype: Likely a read error: the CDR3 ends without its conserved phenylalanine or tryptophan. The chain employs TRBV30 and TRBJ1-6; possibly TRBD1 for D (5 bases). Germline V lookup: CDR1 GTSNPN, CDR2 SVGIG (reference sequence). The CDR3 extends over 12 amino acids. Trimming shortened V by 4 bases and J by 13 bases, and 14 bases separated the two germline ends. The DNA for the CDR3 is TGTGCCTGGACTTACACTAGGGGCCCCCTCCACTCT. Its protein is CAWTYTRGPLHS.

Worth noting for this clonotype: Sequence at one end of the junction differs from germline and may be a read error. J is TRBJ2-6 and V is TRBV4-1, with D possibly being TRBD1 (5 bases). Per germline, CDR1 MGHRA and CDR2 YSYEKL. The CDR3 extends over 17 amino acids. This chain's CDR3 is CASGPWATSSGANLLTF. The CDR3 DNA reads TGCGCCAGCGGGCCATGGGCGACTTCCTCTGGGGCCAACCTCCTGACTTTC.

About this clonotype: At one end the junction does not follow the germline gene, possibly because of a read error. This chain links TRBV7-9 with TRBJ2-1, with 10 positions matching TRBD2. CDR1 is SEHNR and CDR2 is FQNEAQ in the germline V gene (reference sequence). There are 15 residues in the CDR3. In DNA, the CDR3 is TGTGCCAGTAGCTTAATGGGGACTAGCGTGAATGAGCGGTTCTTC. Protein sequence: CASSLMGTSVNERFF.

A word on this clonotype: One junction end does not reproduce the germline sequence, and a read error may be involved. The chain's CDR3 is CASIYRENTEAFF. The CDR3 DNA follows: TGCGCCAGCATCTACAGGGAGAACACCGAAGCTTTCTTT. This chain connects TRBV4-1 to TRBJ1-1, with D perhaps TRBD1 (6 bases). CDR3 length: 13 amino acids. Germline lookup yields CDR1 MGHRA and CDR2 YSYEKL.

This clonotype has only one observation. One base away lies a much larger clone, so this may be a sequencing read error. V usage is TRBV7-9 and J usage is TRBJ2-1, with no clear D. The CDR3 is made up of 14 amino acids. The V gene's germline CDR1 is SEHNR and CDR2 FQNEAQ (reference sequence). The DNA of the CDR3 is TGTGCCAGCAGCCTGATCCAGTCCTACAATGAGCGGTTCTTC. Protein: CASSLIQSYNERFF.

In regard to this clonotype: This clone may be a read error of a much larger clone one base away. The chain uses TRBV7-9 and TRBJ2-1; 9 bases are shared with TRBD1. Per the germline V gene, CDR1 is SEHNR and CDR2 is FQNEAQ (reference sequence). The V segment lost 8 bases and the J segment 3 bases; nucleotides outside the gene matches: 8. This CDR3 is 15 amino acids long. CDR3 coding DNA: TGTGCCAGCGGCCGAGGGGGACAGGGCTACAATGAGCAGTTCTTC. Its translation: CASGRGGQGYNEQFF.

Regarding this clonotype: Possible read error: a much larger clone is one base away. The chain recombines TRBV5-4 with TRBJ2-5; 9 nucleotides match TRBD2. The CDR3 extends over 16 amino acids. CDR1 SGHNT and CDR2 YYREEE come from the germline V gene (reference sequence). Here the CDR3 reads CVSSPARLAAQETQYF. DNA of the CDR3: TGTGTCAGCAGCCCGGCCCGACTAGCGGCCCAAGAGACCCAGTACTTC.

Worth noting for this clonotype: Being one base from a much bigger clone, this may be a read error. V usage is TRBV7-9 and J usage is TRBJ2-2, with unresolved D. Germline V gives CDR1 SEHNR, CDR2 FQNEAQ (reference sequence). V lost 5 bases and J 5 bases, leaving 12 bases between the germline ends. The CDR3 has 14 residues. The CDR3 reads CASSGPVSTGELFF. The CDR3 region has the DNA TGTGCCAGCAGCGGGCCGGTATCTACCGGGGAGCTGTTTTTT.

A few counts support this clonotype. A much larger clonotype is one base distant, so this may be a read error. The J gene is TRBJ2-5, the V gene TRBV28; D gene ambiguous. The germline V and J ends were trimmed by 7 bases and 5 bases, with 11 bases remaining between them. This CDR3 is built from 12 residues. The germline V gene has CDR1 MDHEN and CDR2 SYDVKM. In nucleotides, the CDR3 is TGTGCCAGCAATATTGACGGGGAGACCCAGTACTTC. As protein: CASNIDGETQYF.

The chain links TRBV2 to TRBJ2-4; D is possibly TRBD2 (6 bases). V shed 6 bases and J shed 6 bases, with 12 bases lying between them. The CDR3 runs to 13 residues. The germline CDR1 and CDR2 sequences are SNHLY and FYNNEI. CDR3 region: CASRPTGVNIQYF. The DNA of the CDR3 is TGTGCCAGCAGACCGACGGGGGTAAACATTCAGTACTTC.

The table lists this clonotype with a count of one. The CDR3 ends on some other residue instead of the conserved phenylalanine or tryptophan, so this is likely a read error. The V call is TRBV6-1, the J call TRBJ2-7, with D perhaps assigned TRBD1 or TRBD2 (5 bases each). Trimming removed 7 bases from V and 3 bases from J, with 10 bases in between. The germline V gene has CDR1 MNHNS and CDR2 SASEGT. The CDR3 covers 12 residues. CDR3: CASNRGHYEQYY. The CDR3 DNA follows: TGTGCCAGCAACCGGGGCCACTACGAGCAGTACTAC.

This clonotype occurred many times. CDR3 sequence: CASSLQGVTQETQYF. CDR3 DNA sequence: TGTGCCAGCAGCTTACAGGGGGTGACACAAGAGACCCAGTACTTC. The V call is TRBV5-4, the J call TRBJ2-5, with 8 bases identical to TRBD1. This CDR3 comprises 15 residues. Germline CDR1 and CDR2: SGHNT and YYREEE (reference sequence). V shed 2 bases and J 2 bases; nucleotides not matched to a gene: 5.

The chain combines TRBV10-1 with TRBJ2-5, with TRBD1 matching 12 bases. Germline assignment: CDR1 WNHNN and CDR2 SYGVQD (reference sequence). The J segment lost 6 bases and the V segment lost 4 bases, leaving 3 bases of the junction unmatched. CDR3 length equals 14 residues. The CDR3 sequence: CASSGDRGRKTQYF. The CDR3 coding sequence is TGCGCCAGCAGTGGGGACAGGGGGCGCAAGACCCAGTACTTC.

To note about this clonotype: One end of the junction is discordant with germline, which a read error may explain. This rearrangement joins TRBV13 to TRBJ2-2; TRBD2 matches 10 bases. Per germline, CDR1 PRHDT and CDR2 FYEKMQ (reference sequence). The length of the CDR3 is 15 residues. The DNA for the CDR3 is TGTGTCAGCAGCGTCCTAGGGACTAGCGTCGGGGAGCTGTTTTTT. The encoded protein is CVSSVLGTSVGELFF.

This clonotype occurred many times. V usage is TRBV21-1 and J usage is TRBJ2-5. TRBV21-1 is a listed pseudogene. This CDR3 region has 13 residues. CDR3 residues: CASSKGPAETQYF. DNA of the CDR3: TGTGCCAGCAGCAAAGGTCCGGCAGAGACCCAGTACTTC.

As concerns this clonotype: Lacking the conserved final phenylalanine or tryptophan, this CDR3 likely reflects a read error. The chain uses TRBV11-2 and TRBJ2-7; 10 positions agree with TRBD2. The germline V gene encodes CDR1 SGHAT and CDR2 FQNNGV. The CDR3 is 17 amino acids. V lost 5 bases, J lost 3 bases, and 13 bases stayed unmatched. CDR3 sequence (DNA): TGTGCCAGCAGCCTGAGACTAGCGGGTTCCCCTTTCTACGAGCAGTACCTC. Protein sequence: CASSLRLAGSPFYEQYL.

The chain links TRBV11-2 to TRBJ1-1, with 7 bases identical to TRBD1. Germline CDR1 reads SGHAT; CDR2 reads FQNNGV. Trimming took 5 bases from V and 5 from J; bases not matched to a gene: 17. The CDR3 sequence is 17 residues long. The CDR3 sequence is CASSTRGAGITKTEAFF. The CDR3 DNA follows: TGTGCCAGCAGCACCAGGGGGGCGGGCATAACCAAAACTGAAGCTTTCTTT. The full variable domain, in which reference TRBV11-2 and TRBJ1-1 provide the parts outside the CDR3, is EAGVAQSPRYKIIEKRQSVAFWCNPISGHATLYWYQQILGQGPKLLIQFQNNGVVDDSQLPKDRFSAERLKGVDSTLKIQPAKLEDSAVYLCASSTRGAGITKTEAFFGQGTRLTVV.